Below are 20 T cell receptor beta chains sequenced from a single sample in a study of blood T cell repertoires in COVID-19. Sequencing used immunoSEQ multiplex PCR; TCRdb keeps in-frame clones, though not all of them. Here the sample spans about 260,000 clones, roughly four fifths being singletons. Material for sequencing was peripheral blood. The receptor source for this set is a woman aged 80 or over with acute or convalescent COVID-19.

V usage is TRBV15 and J usage is TRBJ1-2; 10 bases align to TRBD1. Unmatched junction bases numbered 6, after V lost 4 bases and J lost 4 bases. Germline CDR1 reads LNHNV; CDR2 reads YYDKDF (reference sequence). CDR3 size: 15 residues. Written as DNA, the CDR3 is TGTGCCACCAGCATAGGACAGGGGGGAACCTATGGCTACACCTTC. Amino acids: CATSIGQGGTYGYTF. Filled out from reference TRBV15 and TRBJ1-2, the complete variable domain reads DAMVIQNPRYQVTQFGKPVTLSCSQTLNHNVMYWYQQKSSQAPKLLFHYYDKDFNNEADTPDNFQSRRPNTSFCFLDIRSPGLGDTAMYLCATSIGQGGTYGYTFGSGTRLTVV.

Notes on this clone: Within the sample, other DNA sequences also encode this same CDR3. This chain joins TRBV5-1 and TRBJ2-7, with D tentatively TRBD1 (6 bases). From germline, CDR1 is SGHRS and CDR2 YFSETQ. CDR3 size: 14 residues. Trimming removed 0 bases at V and 4 bases at J, with 11 bases between. The CDR3 spells CASSLGGQNYEQYF. CDR3 nucleotide sequence: TGCGCCAGCAGCTTGGGAGGACAGAATTACGAGCAGTACTTC.

This sequence joins TRBV6-2 or TRBV6-3 and TRBJ1-2, with 9 bases fitting TRBD1. CDR3 size: 15 residues. V lost 0 bases, J lost 8 bases, and 7 bases stayed unmatched. CDR1 is MNHEY and CDR2 is SVGEGT in the germline V gene. The CDR3 nucleotides are TGTGCCAGCAGTTACTCCGCTGGACAGGGGCGAGGCTACACCTTC. It is translated as CASSYSAGQGRGYTF.

The chain combines TRBV4-3 with TRBJ1-6; TRBD1 aligns across 9 bases. The CDR3 is 14 residues long. CDR1 and CDR2 (germline): LGHNA, YSLEER. Germline trimming cut 4 bases from V and 8 bases from J; bases unmatched to any gene: 3. The CDR3 bases are TGCGCCAGCAGCCCGGGACAGGGATATTCACCCCTCCACTTT. Protein sequence: CASSPGQGYSPLHF.

The V call is TRBV10-3, the J call TRBJ1-2, with 7 bases lining up with TRBD1. Per the germline V gene, CDR1 is ENHRY and CDR2 is SYGVKD. V gave up 4 bases and J gave up 1 base; unmatched junction bases: 0. The CDR3 runs to 13 residues. CDR3 sequence (DNA): TGTGCCATCAGTGGACAGGGTAACTATGGCTACACCTTC. Protein product: CAISGQGNYGYTF.

The chain uses TRBV5-1 and TRBJ2-7; possible D gene TRBD2, 6 bases. This CDR3 spans 13 amino acids. From germline, CDR1 is SGHRS and CDR2 YFSETQ. Trimming removed 4 bases at V and 6 bases at J, with 14 bases between. The CDR3 DNA is TGCGCCAGCAGCCTGGGACTTGAAGGCGAGCAGTACTTC. It is translated as CASSLGLEGEQYF.

The chain links TRBV11-2 to TRBJ2-7; TRBD2 might be the D (5 bases). This CDR3 contains 14 residues. Germline CDR1 and CDR2: SGHAT and FQNNGV. V was cut by 3 bases and J by 0 bases, with 9 bases left in between. As DNA, the CDR3 is TGTGCCAGCAGCTTCCAGCGGAGCTCCTACGAGCAGTACTTC. Translation gives CASSFQRSSYEQYF. Using reference TRBV11-2 and TRBJ2-7 for the parts outside the CDR3, the full variable domain is EAGVAQSPRYKIIEKRQSVAFWCNPISGHATLYWYQQILGQGPKLLIQFQNNGVVDDSQLPKDRFSAERLKGVDSTLKIQPAKLEDSAVYLCASSFQRSSYEQYFGPGTRLTVT.

The rearrangement uses TRBV7-3 and TRBJ2-1, with 9 bases that match TRBD1. J gave up 4 bases and V 5 bases, and 3 bases lay outside the gene matches. The germline V gene has CDR1 SGHTA and CDR2 FQGTGA. The CDR3 is 14 residues long. The CDR3 loop is CASSRDRVYNEQFF. CDR3 nucleotide sequence: TGTGCCAGCAGCAGGGACAGGGTTTACAATGAGCAGTTCTTC.

The chain combines TRBV29-1 with TRBJ1-5; 9 bases are a match to TRBD1. V was clipped by 6 bases and J by 7 bases; unmatched bases: 4. CDR3 length: 12 residues. CDR1 and CDR2 (germline): SQVTM, ANQGSEA. The DNA of the CDR3 is TGCAGCGTCGGGACAGGGTCACAGCCCCAGCATTTT. It encodes CSVGTGSQPQHF.

The chain links TRBV4-1 to TRBJ2-1; 9 bases agree with TRBD2. The trim removed 5 bases at V and 6 bases at J, leaving 8 bases unmatched. This CDR3 has 15 amino acids. Germline lookup yields CDR1 MGHRA and CDR2 YSYEKL. The CDR3 loop reads CASSSIAGEANEQFF. The CDR3 region has the DNA TGCGCCAGCAGCTCCATAGCGGGAGAGGCCAATGAGCAGTTCTTC.

CDR3 bases: TGTGCCAGCAGCCCGCGCCCGACAGGGAGAGGGACTGAAGCTTTCTTT. This gives the protein CASSPRPTGRGTEAFF. V and J are TRBV7-9 and TRBJ1-1; 7 bases are a match to TRBD1. The junction had 14 bases not matched to a gene; V was cut back by 5 bases and J by 5 bases. The CDR3 is 16 residues long. Germline assignment: CDR1 SEHNR and CDR2 FQNEAQ (reference sequence).

The genes are TRBV2 and TRBJ2-2; D is perhaps TRBD2 (6 bases). The germline V and J ends were trimmed by 5 bases and 4 bases, with 14 bases remaining between them. Germline V gene lookup returns CDR1 SNHLY and CDR2 FYNNEI. CDR3 size: 15 residues. Here the CDR3 reads CASSRKGLFTGELFF. DNA of the CDR3: TGTGCCAGCAGTAGAAAGGGACTCTTCACCGGGGAGCTGTTTTTT.

The rearrangement uses TRBV3-1 (or the pseudogene TRBV3-2) and TRBJ1-3, with D unresolved. Germline V gene data show CDR1 as LGHDT and CDR2 as YNNKEL (reference sequence). The CDR3 is 14 amino acids. V lost 3 bases and J lost 0, with 6 bases in between. The CDR3, as DNA: TGTGCCAGCAGCCATCGGGGCTCTGGAAACACCATATATTTT. This gives the protein CASSHRGSGNTIYF.

The CDR3 coding sequence is TGTGCCAGCAGCTTAGAGAGAGCAGAGCTAGACGAGCAGTACTTC. It specifies CASSLERAELDEQYF. This rearrangement joins TRBV7-6 to TRBJ2-7; no clear D gene. The CDR3 is made up of 15 amino acids. The V end was cut by 1 base, the J end by 5 bases, with 15 bases between. Germline CDR1 SGHVS, CDR2 FNYEAQ.

The chain has TRBV6-5 and TRBJ2-7, with 9 bases aligning to TRBD1. There are 16 residues in the CDR3. Germline V gives CDR1 MNHEY, CDR2 SVGAGI. After removal of 1 base from V and 0 bases from J, the junction contained 4 bases not matched to a gene. CDR3: CASSYYRGPSSYEQYF. The CDR3 DNA follows: TGTGCCAGCAGTTACTACAGGGGGCCGAGCTCCTACGAGCAGTACTTC.

This clone was found a few times. The V and J genes are TRBV30 and TRBJ1-1; 7 nucleotides match TRBD1. The CDR3 loop spans 15 amino acids. V was clipped by 2 bases and J by 11 bases; unmatched bases: 17. Germline V gives CDR1 GTSNPN, CDR2 SVGIG (reference sequence). The CDR3 bases are TGTGCCTGGAGTTACTATCTTGACAGGGTTTCGTGGGCTTTCTTT. Amino acid sequence: CAWSYYLDRVSWAFF.

As regards this clone: Sequence at one end of the junction differs from germline and may be a read error. V gene TRBV4-3 combines with J gene TRBJ1-5, with D hard to call. This CDR3 has 15 amino acids. Germline V CDR1 and CDR2: LGHNA, YSLEER. CDR3 residues: CASSQELAGNQPQHF. The CDR3 DNA reads as TGCGCCAGCAGTCAAGAGTTGGCTGGCAATCAGCCCCAGCATTTT.

This clone has a handful of counts. CDR3 protein: CASSDAQAPYGYTF. The CDR3 DNA sequence: TGTGCCAGCAGTGATGCACAGGCTCCCTATGGCTACACCTTC. This sequence joins TRBV6-1 and TRBJ1-2, with D tentatively TRBD1 (5 bases). The CDR3 loop spans 14 amino acids. Germline CDR1 MNHNS, CDR2 SASEGT. V lost 3 bases, J lost 4 bases, and 12 bases lay in between.

As DNA, the CDR3 is TGTGCCAGTAGTTCGGGACAGGGGATAGGCAAGAGCAATCAGCCCCAGCATTTT. This sequence encodes CASSSGQGIGKSNQPQHF. The chain has TRBV19 and TRBJ1-5; 10 positions match TRBD1. This CDR3 contains 18 residues. The V gene's germline CDR1 is LNHDA and CDR2 SQIVND (reference sequence). Unmatched junction bases numbered 11, after V lost 5 bases and J lost 1 base.

The chain recombines TRBV4-3 with TRBJ2-1; perhaps TRBD1 as D (6 bases). There are 17 residues in the CDR3. Trimming took off 0 bases at V and 1 base at J, with 13 bases between the two ends. Germline CDR1 and CDR2: LGHNA and YSLEER. CDR3 DNA sequence: TGCGCCAGCAGCCAAGATCGGAACAGGGTATCCTACAATGAGCAGTTCTTC. It is translated as CASSQDRNRVSYNEQFF.